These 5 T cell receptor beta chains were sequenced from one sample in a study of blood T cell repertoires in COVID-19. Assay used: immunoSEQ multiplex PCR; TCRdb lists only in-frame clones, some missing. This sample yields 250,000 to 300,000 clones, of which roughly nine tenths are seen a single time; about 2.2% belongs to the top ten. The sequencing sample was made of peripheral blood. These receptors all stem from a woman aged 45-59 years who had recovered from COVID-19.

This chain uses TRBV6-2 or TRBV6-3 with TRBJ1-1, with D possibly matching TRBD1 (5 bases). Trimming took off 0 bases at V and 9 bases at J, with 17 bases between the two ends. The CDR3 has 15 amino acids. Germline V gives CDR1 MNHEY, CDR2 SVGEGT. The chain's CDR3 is CASSYSEGFFSKAFF. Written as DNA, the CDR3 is TGTGCCAGCAGTTACTCGGAGGGGTTTTTTAGCAAAGCTTTCTTT.

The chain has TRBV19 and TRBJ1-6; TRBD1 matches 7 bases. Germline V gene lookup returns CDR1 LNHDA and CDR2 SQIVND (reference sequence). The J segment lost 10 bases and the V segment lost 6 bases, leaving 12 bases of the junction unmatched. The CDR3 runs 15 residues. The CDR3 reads CASSWRDSRNSPLHF. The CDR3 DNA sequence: TGTGCCAGTAGCTGGAGGGACAGCCGTAACTCACCCCTCCACTTT.

The CDR3 region is CASSLDSNRVYGYTF. For the CDR3, the DNA is TGTGCCAGCAGCTTAGATTCGAACAGGGTCTATGGCTACACCTTC. The chain has TRBV11-2 and TRBJ1-2; maybe TRBD1 (6 bases). The CDR3 loop spans 15 amino acids. Trimming took 0 bases from V and 4 from J, leaving 12 bases between them. From germline, CDR1 is SGHAT and CDR2 FQNNGV.

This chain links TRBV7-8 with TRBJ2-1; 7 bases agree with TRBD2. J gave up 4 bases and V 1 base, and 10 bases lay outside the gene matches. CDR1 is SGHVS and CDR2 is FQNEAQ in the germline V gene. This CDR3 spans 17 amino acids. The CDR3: CASSLVGLRRGYNEQFF. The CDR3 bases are TGTGCCAGCAGCTTAGTCGGCCTCAGGCGGGGGTACAATGAGCAGTTCTTC.

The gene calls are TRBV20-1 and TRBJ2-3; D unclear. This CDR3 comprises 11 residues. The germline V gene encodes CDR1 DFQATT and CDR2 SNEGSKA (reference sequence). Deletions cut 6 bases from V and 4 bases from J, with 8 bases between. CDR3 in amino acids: CSAPEADTQYF. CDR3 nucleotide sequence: TGCAGTGCCCCAGAGGCAGATACGCAGTATTTT.